This T cell receptor (beta chain) stems from a study of blood T cell repertoires in COVID-19. Across the whole study: Collection of acute and convalescent COVID-19 samples took place in the United States, Italy and Spain. PBMCs, B-cell-depleted T cells, or T cells provided the cDNA or gDNA that made up the material.

Data came from immunoSEQ multiplex PCR; TCRdb stores just in-frame clones and leaves some out. The sample includes about 85,000 clones, about 83% seen only once; the top ten take roughly 5.4%. This TCR derives from a man between 60 and 75 years old with acute or convalescent COVID-19. The source material was peripheral blood.

The CDR3 reads CASSLNLGTGGNGYTF. The DNA of the CDR3 is TGTGCCAGCAGTTTAAACTTGGGGACAGGGGGCAATGGCTACACCTTC. The chain employs TRBV27 and TRBJ1-2, with TRBD1 matching over 12 bases. Trimming at V came to 2 bases and at J to 6 bases, leaving 7 bases not matched to a gene. This CDR3 comprises 16 residues. Germline V lookup: CDR1 MNHEY, CDR2 SMNVEV (reference sequence).